This paragraph covers one TCR beta chain sequence. The junction shows a germline mismatch at one end, possibly a read error. The length of the CDR3 is 14 residues. From germline, CDR1 is MGHRA and CDR2 YSYEKL. Researchers generated TCR beta cDNA from approximately 500 ng of total RNA, relying on a constant-region primer. Three-round nested multiplex PCR performed with slightly modified ARM-PCR produced the TCR beta libraries. A C-beta reverse primer and TRBV1-TRBV30 forward primers served in each of the first two PCR rounds, at ten to eleven cycles apiece. TCRdb fed the multiplex PCR reads into MiXCR, producing one record per CDR3 protein. In the table there are around 120,000 distinct CDR3 sequences, roughly 75% of which are singletons. These data belong to a study of tumor-infiltrating lymphocytes in primary liver carcinoma. Investigators took RNA and DNA out together from roughly 18-30 mg of unsorted bulk tissue.

The V call is TRBV4-1, the J call TRBJ2-3; a weak D match, TRBD1 (6 bases). The TCR was taken from a woman aged 55-75 years with primary liver carcinoma and hepatitis B virus infection. Material: tumor-adjacent normal liver tissue. CDR3 sequence reads: CAISQGGTENTQYF. The DNA for the CDR3 is TGCGCCATCAGCCAAGGGGGTACAGAGAATACGCAGTATTTT.